A single sample gave rise to the 23 T cell receptor beta chains below, sequenced in a study of blood T cell repertoires in COVID-19. The repertoire was sequenced with immunoSEQ multiplex PCR; TCRdb's copy has only in-frame clones and lacks some. This repertoire shows approximately 200,000 clones, approximately 86% found once; its top ten account for roughly 1.5%. Material for sequencing was peripheral blood. These receptors came from a man between 18 and 29 years old with active or convalescent COVID-19.

The rearrangement links TRBV25-1 to TRBJ2-2, with D possibly TRBD2 on 5 matching bases. Germline V gene lookup returns CDR1 MGHDK and CDR2 SYGVNS. The V end lost 3 bases, the J end lost 5 bases, and 7 bases lay between the germline ends. CDR3 size: 13 residues. The CDR3 DNA reads TGTGCCAGCAGTGAGGCGGGTACCGGGGAGCTGTTTTTT. Protein: CASSEAGTGELFF.

The chain has TRBV7-2 and TRBJ1-1; a weak D match, TRBD1 (5 bases). This CDR3 has 14 amino acids. Germline CDR1 is SGHTA and CDR2 is FQGNSA. V was trimmed by 6 bases and J by 1 base, leaving 12 bases between them. The CDR3 nucleotides are TGTGCCAGCAGGTCCGGGGGAAGGAACACTGAAGCTTTCTTT. As protein: CASRSGGRNTEAFF.

This clone was observed a few times. V usage is TRBV2 and J usage is TRBJ1-5, with 10 nucleotides matching TRBD1. The V gene end was trimmed by 11 bases and the J gene end by 2 bases; junction bases not matched to a gene: 3. The CDR3 is 13 amino acids. CDR1 is SNHLY and CDR2 is FYNNEI in the germline V gene. This CDR3 is CARGTGGNQPQHF. As DNA, the CDR3 is TGTGCCCGTGGGACAGGGGGCAATCAGCCCCAGCATTTT.

This clone has only one observation. DNA of the CDR3: TGTGCCAGCAGTGGCGAAGCGGGATACAATGAGCAGTTCTTC. Translation: CASSGEAGYNEQFF. This chain links TRBV6-4 with TRBJ2-1, with 7 bases aligning to TRBD2. The CDR3 contains 14 residues. J gave up 4 bases and V 4 bases, and 4 bases lay outside the gene matches. Germline V gene sequence: CDR1 MRHNA, CDR2 SNTAGT.

The rearrangement joins TRBV30 to TRBJ1-2; D gene ambiguous. The CDR3 is 13 residues long. The germline CDR1 and CDR2 sequences are GTSNPN and SVGIG (reference sequence). The V end was cut by 3 bases, the J end by 3 bases, with 11 bases between. CDR3 bases: TGTGCCTGGAGCTTTCTACCGCACTATGGCTACACCTTC. It encodes CAWSFLPHYGYTF.

V and J are TRBV28 and TRBJ1-3, with 8 bases fitting TRBD1. CDR1 and CDR2 from the germline V gene are MDHEN and SYDVKM. The CDR3 consists of 13 residues. Trimming took 10 bases from V and 9 from J; bases not matched to a gene: 11. The CDR3 bases are TGTGCCATCACACAGGGGGATTGGGGCACCATATATTTT. Protein sequence: CAITQGDWGTIYF.

There are a few counts of this clone. The chain carries TRBV30 and TRBJ1-5; weak D call: TRBD1 (6 bases). V was clipped by 5 bases and J by 1 base, with 15 bases between them. CDR3 length equals 15 residues. CDR1 GTSNPN and CDR2 SVGIG come from the germline V gene (reference sequence). CDR3 bases: TGTGCCTGGGGTTTGGCCGGACAGAGCAATCAGCCCCAGCATTTT. The encoded protein is CAWGLAGQSNQPQHF.

V and J are TRBV29-1 and TRBJ1-5, with D possibly TRBD1 on 5 matching bases. Looked up from germline, CDR1 is SQVTM and CDR2 is ANQGSEA. V lost 4 bases and J lost 2, with 12 bases in between. CDR3 length: 14 residues. In nucleotides, the CDR3 is TGCAGCGTTGCAGTGGGGGGAGGCAATCAGCCCCAGCATTTT. Translating it yields CSVAVGGGNQPQHF. Looking up the rest from reference TRBV29-1 and TRBJ1-5 gives the full variable domain: SAVISQKPSRDICQRGTSLTIQCQVDSQVTMMFWYRQQPGQSLTLIATANQGSEATYESGFVIDKFPISRPNLTFSTLTVSNMSPEDSSIYLCSVAVGGGNQPQHFGDGTRLSIL.

This clone was seen once. V and J are TRBV6-1 and TRBJ2-7; D may be TRBD2 (5 bases). V gave up 3 bases and J gave up 2 bases, with 14 bases separating them. This CDR3 has 15 amino acids. Germline V CDR1 and CDR2: MNHNS, SASEGT. CDR3 DNA sequence: TGTGCCAGCAGTGATCGCGGCGGACTTACCTACGAGCAGTACTTC. Translated, it gives CASSDRGGLTYEQYF.

J is TRBJ2-5 and V is TRBV7-2; 10 nucleotides match TRBD2. Trimming removed 1 base from V and 5 bases from J; junction bases left unmatched: 7. This CDR3 has 16 residues. The germline CDR1 and CDR2 sequences are SGHTA and FQGNSA. The chain's CDR3 is CASSLGTSGASETQYF. The CDR3 nucleotides are TGTGCCAGCAGCTTAGGGACTAGCGGAGCCAGTGAGACCCAGTACTTC.

The chain recombines TRBV6-2 or TRBV6-3 with TRBJ2-1, with D possibly TRBD1 on 6 matching bases. Germline values: CDR1 MNHEY, CDR2 SVGEGT. Trimming shortened V by 5 bases and J by 5 bases, and 19 bases separated the two germline ends. CDR3 length equals 16 residues. The CDR3 nucleotides are TGTGCCAGCAGTATCCCCGGGACACCAGACAACAATGAGCAGTTCTTC. This gives the protein CASSIPGTPDNNEQFF.

CDR3 in DNA: TGTGCCAGCAGTTCGGATCTAGGGACTATGACCGGGGAGCTGTTTTTT. Translating gives CASSSDLGTMTGELFF. The chain combines TRBV27 with TRBJ2-2; TRBD2 matches at 7 bases. Germline V CDR1 and CDR2: MNHEY, SMNVEV (reference sequence). The CDR3 consists of 16 residues. Trimming at V came to 4 bases and at J to 5 bases, leaving 10 bases not matched to a gene.

This clone was counted between two and nine times. V is TRBV27 and J is TRBJ2-7; TRBD2 aligns across 8 bases. The CDR3 is 16 amino acids. The ends lost 0 bases at V and 4 bases at J; junction bases unmatched: 8. Germline loops: CDR1 MNHEY, CDR2 SMNVEV (reference sequence). The CDR3, as DNA: TGTGCCAGCAGTTTATCGGATTCCGCGGGGGGATACGAGCAGTACTTC. This sequence encodes CASSLSDSAGGYEQYF.

DNA of the CDR3: TGTGCCTGGAACCGCGCAGGCGGGGAGCTGTTTTTT. Its protein is CAWNRAGGELFF. The chain links TRBV30 to TRBJ2-2; D not resolved. Per the germline V gene, CDR1 is GTSNPN and CDR2 is SVGIG (reference sequence). CDR3 length: 12 residues. Trimming removed 4 bases from V and 7 bases from J, with 10 bases in between.

The chain links TRBV18 to TRBJ2-1; 8 bases are a match to TRBD1. Germline V CDR1 and CDR2: KGHSH, LQKENI. The V and J ends lost 6 bases and 6 bases, in that order; junction bases with no gene match: 10. The CDR3 consists of 15 residues. The CDR3: CASSSSRDRTNEQFF. CDR3 sequence (DNA): TGTGCCAGCTCGTCATCCCGGGACAGGACCAATGAGCAGTTCTTC. Filled out from reference TRBV18 and TRBJ2-1, the complete variable domain reads NAGVMQNPRHLVRRRGQEARLRCSPMKGHSHVYWYRQLPEEGLKFMVYLQKENIIDESGMPKERFSAEFPKEGPSILRIQQVVRGDSAAYFCASSSSRDRTNEQFFGPGTRLTVL.

CDR3 protein: CASSEGLAGVYEQYF. CDR3 DNA: TGTGCCAGCAGTGAAGGGCTAGCGGGAGTCTACGAGCAGTACTTC. This chain uses TRBV6-1 with TRBJ2-7, with 10 bases that match TRBD2. Germline V lookup: CDR1 MNHNS, CDR2 SASEGT. This CDR3 contains 15 residues. Losses at the gene ends were 1 base for V and 3 bases for J; bases not matched to a gene: 3.

This clone is a singleton in its sample. The chain employs TRBV4-1 and TRBJ1-4; D call uncertain. The CDR3 totals 14 residues. V was cut by 1 base and J by 6 bases, with 9 bases left in between. Germline CDR1 and CDR2: MGHRA and YSYEKL. The CDR3 nucleotides read TGCGCCAGCAGCCAAGGCGAGGCAGATGAAAAACTGTTTTTT. Translated, it gives CASSQGEADEKLFF.

This chain connects TRBV10-2 to TRBJ2-7; TRBD1 aligns across 9 bases. J was trimmed by 3 bases and V by 0 bases; bases with no gene match: 9. This CDR3 region has 17 residues. Looked up from germline, CDR1 is WSHSY and CDR2 is SAAADI. The CDR3 nucleotides are TGCGCCAGCAGTGAGTCGATACTCGGACAGGGGTACTACGAGCAGTACTTC. Amino acid sequence: CASSESILGQGYYEQYF.

The rearrangement uses TRBV6-6 and TRBJ1-1, with 11 bases fitting TRBD1. The ends lost 4 bases at V and 2 bases at J; junction bases unmatched: 6. This CDR3 spans 16 amino acids. In germline, CDR1 is MNHNY, CDR2 SVGAGI (reference sequence). This CDR3 reads CASSSRGTGGNTEAFF. The CDR3 region has the DNA TGTGCCAGCAGTTCCAGAGGGACAGGGGGAAACACTGAAGCTTTCTTT.

The rearrangement uses TRBV12-3 or TRBV12-4 and TRBJ2-1; TRBD2 might be the D (5 bases). V dropped 4 bases and J dropped 9 bases, with 7 bases sitting between them. The CDR3 is 11 amino acids. DNA of the CDR3: TGTGCCAGCAGTTCCGCGGGTGAGCAGTTCTTC. This codes for CASSSAGEQFF.

The chain recombines TRBV6-1 with TRBJ1-4, with D possibly being TRBD1 (5 bases). Germline CDR1 reads MNHNS; CDR2 reads SASEGT. Trimming stripped 2 bases from V and 3 bases from J, with 10 bases between. CDR3 length equals 15 residues. DNA for the CDR3: TGTGCCAGCAGTGAATGGGGGGATTCTAATGAAAAACTGTTTTTT. Translating gives CASSEWGDSNEKLFF.

This chain uses TRBV10-3 with TRBJ1-5, with D maybe TRBD1 (6 bases). The CDR3 is 13 residues long. Germline CDR1 is ENHRY and CDR2 is SYGVKD. V was cut by 10 bases and J by 10 bases, with 20 bases left in between. CDR3 protein: CATGARSQGPQHF. In DNA form, the CDR3 reads TGTGCCACAGGGGCCAGATCGCAGGGACCCCAGCATTTT.

This sequence joins TRBV5-1 and TRBJ2-1, with 14 bases aligning to TRBD2. The CDR3 contains 17 residues. V trimming: 4 bases; J trimming: 6 bases; junction bases outside the gene matches: 9. Germline CDR1 reads SGHRS; CDR2 reads YFSETQ. The CDR3 spells CASSPWGLAGASNEQFF. In DNA, the CDR3 is TGCGCCAGCAGCCCGTGGGGACTAGCGGGAGCATCCAATGAGCAGTTCTTC.